One sample yielded the 14 T cell receptor beta chains listed below, sequenced in a study of T-cell memory formation after mild COVID-19. TCRdb re-analysed the 5' RACE reads in MiXCR, keeping a single row per CDR3 protein. The sample records around 390,000 distinct CDR3 sequences, approximately 15% being singletons. Sequencing was carried out using PBMCs or a T cell subset sorted from them (not recorded which). The receptors stem from a man aged 18 to 35 who had mild COVID-19 (a few samples of this study predate the infection). Cell type and time point are not known.

This clonotype was counted between two and nine times. The chain recombines TRBV5-1 with TRBJ1-1, with 9 nucleotides matching TRBD1. This CDR3 region has 12 residues. Germline V gene lookup returns CDR1 SGHRS and CDR2 YFSETQ. The trim removed 4 bases at V and 11 bases at J, leaving 6 bases unmatched. The CDR3 region has the DNA TGCGCCAGCAGCACGACAGGGGGGGACGCTTTCTTT. This gives the protein CASSTTGGDAFF.

This clonotype was observed a few times. The chain is built from TRBV5-1 and TRBJ1-4; D gene unclear. The V end was cut by 1 base, the J end by 8 bases, with 24 bases between. CDR1 is SGHRS, CDR2 YFSETQ, per germline. The CDR3 has 18 amino acids. CDR3 amino acids: CASSLTPEGSNVGEKLFF. DNA of the CDR3: TGCGCCAGCAGCTTGACCCCTGAAGGATCCAATGTGGGCGAAAAACTGTTTTTT. The whole variable domain, filled in from reference TRBV5-1 and TRBJ1-4, reads KAGVTQTPRYLIKTRGQQVTLSCSPISGHRSVSWYQQTPGQGLQFLFEYFSETQRNKGNFPGRFSGRQFSNSRSEMNVSTLELGDSALYLCASSLTPEGSNVGEKLFFGSGTQLSVL.

DNA for the CDR3: TGTGCCAGCAGGCTGACAGGGATCGGTACAGATACGCAGTATTTT. Translating gives CASRLTGIGTDTQYF. This sequence joins TRBV6-5 and TRBJ2-3, with 7 bases lining up with TRBD1. The germline CDR1 and CDR2 sequences are MNHEY and SVGAGI. V shed 6 bases and J 3 bases; nucleotides not matched to a gene: 9. This CDR3 spans 15 amino acids.

In its sample, this clonotype was seen a few times. V is TRBV7-2 and J is TRBJ2-5, with no clear D. The CDR3 sequence is 13 residues long. Trimming pared 0 bases from V and 5 bases from J, leaving 7 bases between. Germline CDR1 reads SGHTA; CDR2 reads FQGNSA. CDR3 sequence (DNA): TGTGCCAGCAGCTTAGCGCCACGGGAGACCCAGTACTTC. The encoded protein is CASSLAPRETQYF.

The sample holds a few counts of this clonotype. In DNA form, the CDR3 reads TGCAGCGTCAGATTTACAGGGGCCTACGAGCAGTACTTC. It is translated as CSVRFTGAYEQYF. The chain employs TRBV29-1 and TRBJ2-7; the match to TRBD1 covers 7 bases. CDR3 length equals 13 residues. Germline-derived CDR1 and CDR2 are SQVTM and ANQGSEA. V was pared by 6 bases and J by 2 bases, with 7 bases of the junction left unmatched.

This chain uses TRBV5-6 with TRBJ2-3; 10 nucleotides match TRBD1. The CDR3 consists of 16 residues. The V and J ends lost 4 bases and 1 base, in that order; junction bases with no gene match: 6. Germline CDR1 is SGHDT and CDR2 is YYEEEE. Here the CDR3 reads CASSRTTGGGTDTQYF. The CDR3 DNA reads as TGTGCCAGCAGCAGAACGACAGGGGGCGGCACAGATACGCAGTATTTT. The variable domain in full, completed from reference TRBV5-6 and TRBJ2-3, reads DAGVTQSPTHLIKTRGQQVTLRCSPKSGHDTVSWYQQALGQGPQFIFQYYEEEERQRGNFPDRFSGHQFPNYSSELNVNALLLGDSALYLCASSRTTGGGTDTQYFGPGTRLTVL.

This sequence joins TRBV5-1 and TRBJ2-1; 12 bases line up with TRBD1. CDR3 length equals 15 residues. Germline trimming cut 2 bases from V and 9 bases from J; bases unmatched to any gene: 6. Per germline, CDR1 SGHRS and CDR2 YFSETQ. The CDR3 is CASSLGGQGAGEQFF. The CDR3 bases are TGCGCCAGCAGCTTAGGGGGACAGGGGGCCGGTGAGCAGTTCTTC.

The chain links TRBV12-3 or TRBV12-4 to TRBJ2-2; D unresolved. Trimming took off 7 bases at V and 7 bases at J, with 7 bases between the two ends. There are 11 residues in the CDR3. CDR3 sequence (DNA): TGTGCCAGCACCAGTAACGGGGAGCTGTTTTTT. This codes for CASTSNGELFF.

This chain connects TRBV7-2 to TRBJ2-6; D is tentatively TRBD1 or TRBD2 (5 bases each). CDR1 and CDR2 from the germline V gene are SGHTA and FQGNSA. This CDR3 has 14 residues. V was pared by 5 bases and J by 2 bases, with 7 bases between. CDR3 loop: CASSEGPGANVLTF. CDR3 DNA sequence: TGTGCCAGCAGCGAGGGGCCTGGGGCCAACGTCCTGACTTTC.

The rearrangement links TRBV20-1 to TRBJ2-1; no reliable D call. CDR1 is DFQATT, CDR2 SNEGSKA, per germline (reference sequence). Trimming stripped 4 bases from V and 0 bases from J, with 10 bases between. This CDR3 contains 14 residues. The CDR3 loop is CSAKGRSSYNEQFF. DNA of the CDR3: TGCAGTGCTAAAGGACGGAGCTCCTACAATGAGCAGTTCTTC.

The chain carries TRBV5-4 and TRBJ1-1; no reliable D call. V lost 4 bases and J 7 bases, leaving 14 bases between the germline ends. CDR3 length: 13 amino acids. Germline CDR1 reads SGHNT; CDR2 reads YYREEE (reference sequence). CDR3: CASSRGGRDEAFF. DNA of the CDR3: TGTGCCAGCAGCCGGGGAGGACGGGATGAAGCTTTCTTT.

The chain joins TRBV21-1 to TRBJ2-1; the table's TRBD1 call for D was not verified on the DNA. TRBV21-1 is labeled a pseudogene. The CDR3 totals 18 residues. For the CDR3, the DNA is TGTGCCAGCAGCAAATCGGGAAACCGGGACCTCTCCTACAATGAGCAGTTCTTC. Protein sequence: CASSKSGNRDLSYNEQFF.

This clonotype was picked up a small number of times. The V and J genes are TRBV5-1 and TRBJ1-1; TRBD1 matches 7 bases. V was pared by 2 bases and J by 6 bases, with 7 bases of the junction left unmatched. The germline V gene encodes CDR1 SGHRS and CDR2 YFSETQ. The CDR3 is 14 residues long. For the CDR3, the DNA is TGCGCCAGCAGCTTAAGAGGGGGCGCGCCTGAAGCTTTCTTT. Translation gives CASSLRGGAPEAFF.

This chain links TRBV10-3 with TRBJ1-1; D is ambiguous. Germline CDR1 and CDR2: ENHRY and SYGVKD. The V and J ends lost 0 bases and 4 bases respectively, with 9 bases between them. CDR3 length equals 14 residues. The CDR3 reads CAISESGGLTEAFF. CDR3 coding DNA: TGTGCCATCAGTGAGTCGGGAGGGCTCACTGAAGCTTTCTTT.